The sequence of this T cell receptor (beta chain) was determined in a study of Ad26.COV2.S vaccination and SARS-CoV-2 variants. Assay: immunoSEQ multiplex PCR; the TCRdb copy retains only in-frame clones and omits some. The table lists about 380,000 clones, about four fifths of them singletons. Treatment described: some 20 received Ad26.COV2.S at low or high dose, single or two shots; several received placebo; per-sample allocation not given. Day 63 after the first injection of vaccine or placebo was the sampling time. This CDR3 region has 13 residues. V dropped 2 bases and J dropped 5 bases, with 7 bases sitting between them. Germline CDR1 MNHEY, CDR2 SVGEGT.

V is TRBV6-2 or TRBV6-3 and J is TRBJ1-5; D is unresolved. The sample consisted of peripheral blood, taken in a trial of Ad26.COV2.S vaccine versus placebo. The sequence was collected from a person between 18 and 59 years old who received the Ad26.COV2.S COVID-19 vaccine or a placebo. CDR3 nucleotide sequence: TGTGCCAGCAGTTACCAGTTAGATCAGCCCCAGCATTTT. Residues: CASSYQLDQPQHF.